The rows below give T cell receptor beta chains drawn from one sample of a study of T cell responses to AZD1222 COVID-19 vaccine. Method: immunoSEQ multiplex PCR; TCRdb's copy keeps in-frame clones and lacks some. The table lists about 150,000 clones, roughly 90% of them singletons. The sequencing here drew on peripheral blood, taken on day 0 of AZD1222 vaccination. The receptor set was obtained from an adult in good health. Both conserved end residues are part of each CDR3. The order of the fields is D gene, J gene, V gene, clone size, CDR3 DNA, CDR3 protein. The D gene is left open where the match is weak. Clone sizes are given selectively: once, few, many, or a class where the clone is expanded.

TRBD1,TRBJ1-1,TRBV2,-,TGTGCCACATCCCGCGGGACAGCGAACACTGAAGCTTTCTTT,CATSRGTANTEAFF
TRBD1,TRBJ1-4,TRBV28,-,TGTGCCAGCAGTCCTCAACCGGGACAGGAGAATGAAAAACTGTTTTTT,CASSPQPGQENEKLFF
-,TRBJ1-5,TRBV29-1,-,TGCAGCGTTGTTACAGAAACTAATCAGCCCCAGCATTTT,CSVVTETNQPQHF
-,TRBJ2-1,TRBV28,-,TGTGCCAGCAGTTTGGGCAGGCTCTACAATGAGCAGTTCTTC,CASSLGRLYNEQFF
TRBD2,TRBJ2-1,TRBV4-1,-,TGCGCCAGCAGCCAAGTGGGGACTACATATTACAATGAGCAGTTCTTC,CASSQVGTTYYNEQFF
-,TRBJ1-2,TRBV7-2,-,TGTGCCAGCAGCTCCGGGCTACGATACAACTATGGCTACACCTTC,CASSSGLRYNYGYTF
-,TRBJ1-5,TRBV5-6,-,TGTGCCAGCAGCTTTGCCCCGGACAGCAATCAGCCCCAGCATTTT,CASSFAPDSNQPQHF
TRBD2,TRBJ2-3,TRBV15,-,TGTGCCACCAGCAGAGATCAGCGGGGGGGCCGAGATACGCAGTATTTT,CATSRDQRGGRDTQYF
-,TRBJ1-1,TRBV3-1/TRBV3-2,-,TGTGCCAGCAGCCAGGGCAGGGGACGCACTGAAGCTTTCTTT,CASSQGRGRTEAFF
-,TRBJ2-1,TRBV14,few,TGTGCCAGCAGCACGTACAGTATCAATGAGCAGTTCTTC,CASSTYSINEQFF
-,TRBJ1-3,TRBV6-1,once,TGTGCCAGCAGTGAAGTCCCGGGGCCTGGAAACACCATATATTTT,CASSEVPGPGNTIYF
-,TRBJ1-1,TRBV6-5,-,TGTGCCAGCAGTTACCGGCAGGGTGAAGCTTTCTTT,CASSYRQGEAFF
-,TRBJ2-7,TRBV19,-,TGTGCCAGTAGTATAAATATCGGAGAGCAGTACTTC,CASSINIGEQYF
-,TRBJ1-5,TRBV5-5,once,TGTGCCAGCAGCTTGCTCCCGGATCAGCCCCAGCATTTT,CASSLLPDQPQHF
-,TRBJ1-1,TRBV5-6,-,TGTGCCAGCAGCTTGGCCCAGGCTAACGCTGAAGCTTTCTTT,CASSLAQANAEAFF
-,TRBJ1-6,TRBV18,-,TGTGCCAGCTCACCCATAAATTCACCCCTCCACTTT,CASSPINSPLHF
-,TRBJ2-7,TRBV6-5,-,TGTGCCAGCAGTCGTCAGGAGCGAGTCCTCTACGAGCAGTACTTC,CASSRQERVLYEQYF
-,TRBJ1-1,TRBV6-5,-,TGTGCCAGCAGGCGCGGGGGGAACACTGAAGCTTTCTTT,CASRRGGNTEAFF
-,TRBJ1-1,TRBV6-5,-,TGTGCCAGCAGAAAGTCGGGGATTTTGCACACTGAAGCTTTCTTT,CASRKSGILHTEAFF
-,TRBJ1-5,TRBV5-1,-,TGCGCCAGCAGCTTGGGGCGCAATCAGCCCCAGCATTTT,CASSLGRNQPQHF
-,TRBJ1-2,TRBV4-3,-,TGCGCCAGCAGGGCTGTTATAGGGGACTATGGCTACACCTTC,CASRAVIGDYGYTF
-,TRBJ1-5,TRBV19,-,TGTGCCAGTAGTATAGACCCCATCTTGCCCCAGCATTTT,CASSIDPILPQHF
-,TRBJ1-6,TRBV3-1/TRBV3-2,-,TGTGCCAGCAGCCAAGTGTCAGGGCAAAATTCACCCCTCCACTTT,CASSQVSGQNSPLHF
-,TRBJ2-7,TRBV28,-,TGTGCCAGCAGTGGCACGGGCGACGAGCAGTACTTC,CASSGTGDEQYF
TRBD1,TRBJ1-5,TRBV29-1,-,TGCAGCGTTGGGGGACAGGGAGGTAATCAGCCCCAGCATTTT,CSVGGQGGNQPQHF
TRBD2,TRBJ2-2,TRBV5-1,once,TGCGCCAGCAGCGCGACTAGCGGGGGGGCAACCGGGGAGCTGTTTTTT,CASSATSGGATGELFF
-,TRBJ2-3,TRBV2,-,TGTGCCAGCACTCCGCTTGGGGGGGCCCTCACAGATACGCAGTATTTT,CASTPLGGALTDTQYF
-,TRBJ1-5,TRBV5-6,-,TGTGCCAGCAGCTTGGGACAGCTTAGCAATCAGCCCCAGCATTTT,CASSLGQLSNQPQHF
-,TRBJ1-5,TRBV2,-,TGTGCCAGCGGGGGGCAGGGAAATCAGCCCCAGCATTTT,CASGGQGNQPQHF
-,TRBJ1-5,TRBV2,-,TGTGCCAGCAGTGTAACCCAGGGACAGCCCCAGCATTTT,CASSVTQGQPQHF
-,TRBJ2-6,TRBV28,-,TGTGCCAGCATACCCAAGGGGGGGGCTGGGGCCAACGTCCTGACTTTC,CASIPKGGAGANVLTF
TRBD2,TRBJ2-1,TRBV6-5,-,TGTGCCAGCACCTCCCCCGGGGGGTTTGAGCAGTTCTTC,CASTSPGGFEQFF
TRBD2,TRBJ2-3,TRBV6-1,-,TGTGCCAGCAGTGAAGCCTCGCGGGGGTGGACAGATACGCAGTATTTT,CASSEASRGWTDTQYF
-,TRBJ1-2,TRBV7-9,-,TGTGCCAGCAGCTTAAGTGGGGTTTCTAACTATGGCTACACCTTC,CASSLSGVSNYGYTF
TRBD2,TRBJ2-2,TRBV4-2,-,TGTGCCAGCAGCCAAGGTGGCGGGGGGGCCGCGACCGGGGAGCTGTTTTTT,CASSQGGGGAATGELFF
-,TRBJ2-1,TRBV4-3,few,TGCGCCAGCAGCCAAGAACAGGGTAACAATGAGCAGTTCTTC,CASSQEQGNNEQFF
-,TRBJ2-1,TRBV9,once,TGTGCCAGCAGCGTAGGGTACAACTCCTACAATGAGCAGTTCTTC,CASSVGYNSYNEQFF
TRBD2,TRBJ2-7,TRBV7-9,-,TGTGCCAGCATCGGGACTAGCGGGGGGTTTCCCTCCTACGAGCAGTACTTC,CASIGTSGGFPSYEQYF
-,TRBJ1-4,TRBV6-5,-,TGTGCCAGCAGCGTCAGGGGTACTAATGAAAAACTGTTTTTT,CASSVRGTNEKLFF
TRBD1,TRBJ2-1,TRBV6-6,-,TGTGCCAGCAGATCCGGGACAGGGGGGTACAATGAGCAGTTCTTC,CASRSGTGGYNEQFF
-,TRBJ1-1,TRBV7-9,-,TGTGCCAGCAGCTTCGGAGGGGCTACTGAAGCTTTCTTT,CASSFGGATEAFF
TRBD2,TRBJ2-1,TRBV11-3,-,TGTGCCAGCAGCACCCTAGGAGCGGGGGCCTACAATGAGCAGTTCTTC,CASSTLGAGAYNEQFF
-,TRBJ1-1,TRBV4-3,-,TGCGCCAGCAGCCAAGAAGGGCAGAAGAACACTGAAGCTTTCTTT,CASSQEGQKNTEAFF
TRBD1,TRBJ2-7,TRBV14,-,TGTGCCAGCAGCCAAGTGAGGGGGCGGTTCGAGCAGTACTTC,CASSQVRGRFEQYF
-,TRBJ1-1,TRBV6-5,-,TGTGCCAGCAGGGTAGGCACTGAAGCTTTCTTT,CASRVGTEAFF
TRBD1,TRBJ2-7,TRBV5-1,-,TGCGCCAGCAGCCAGACAGGGGGCTACTCCTACGAGCAGTACTTC,CASSQTGGYSYEQYF